A selection of T cell receptor beta chains follows, all from one sample in a study of glioma-infiltrating T cells. One entry per CDR3 protein results from TCRdb running MiXCR on the multiplex PCR reads. The sample has about 89,000 distinct CDR3 sequences, approximately 22% seen once. The sequencing sample was made of glioma tissue, nonneoplastic brain tissue, or PBMCs (not recorded which). All receptors derive from a human donor with low-grade glioma or glioblastoma, undergoing nonglioma brain surgery, or in good health (not recorded which). The CDR3 runs from the conserved cysteine through the conserved F or W. Fields, in order: V gene, D gene, J gene, clone size, CDR3 protein, CDR3 DNA. D genes are given only for firm matches. The size entry is marked missing in some rows and otherwise reads once, few, many or a size class.

v_call: TRBV20-1
d_call: TRBD2
j_call: TRBJ2-7
clone_size: many
cdr3_aa: CSARDPGTSVYEQYF
cdr3_nt: TGCAGTGCTAGAGACCCCGGGACTAGCGTCTACGAGCAGTACTTC

v_call: TRBV7-2
d_call: -
j_call: TRBJ2-7
clone_size: few
cdr3_aa: CASSLAHYEQYF
cdr3_nt: TGTGCCAGCAGCTTAGCCCACTACGAGCAGTACTTC

v_call: TRBV12-5
d_call: -
j_call: TRBJ2-3
clone_size: many
cdr3_aa: CASGLVQITDTQYF
cdr3_nt: TGTGCTAGTGGTTTGGTGCAGATCACAGATACGCAGTATTTT

v_call: TRBV20-1
d_call: -
j_call: TRBJ1-2
clone_size: many
cdr3_aa: CSARTTNYGYTF
cdr3_nt: TGCAGTGCTAGGACAACTAACTATGGCTACACCTTC

v_call: TRBV20-1
d_call: TRBD1
j_call: TRBJ2-7
clone_size: many
cdr3_aa: CSAHLRRQGYEQYF
cdr3_nt: TGCAGTGCTCATCTCCGGCGACAGGGATACGAGCAGTACTTC

v_call: TRBV4-1
d_call: -
j_call: TRBJ2-5
clone_size: -
cdr3_aa: CASSPEQETQYF
cdr3_nt: TGCGCCAGCAGCCCTGAGCAAGAGACCCAGTACTTC

v_call: TRBV7-2
d_call: -
j_call: TRBJ2-5
clone_size: many
cdr3_aa: CASSHPGPYQETQYF
cdr3_nt: TGTGCCAGCAGCCACCCGGGGCCCTACCAAGAGACCCAGTACTTC

v_call: TRBV7-9
d_call: -
j_call: TRBJ2-1
clone_size: few
cdr3_aa: CASSLERARANNEQFF
cdr3_nt: TGTGCCAGCAGCTTAGAGCGAGCCAGGGCAAACAATGAGCAGTTCTTC

v_call: TRBV20-1
d_call: TRBD1
j_call: TRBJ2-1
clone_size: many
cdr3_aa: CSARDSGGSSSYNEQFF
cdr3_nt: TGCAGTGCTAGAGATTCAGGGGGCTCCAGCTCCTACAATGAGCAGTTCTTC

v_call: TRBV5-4
d_call: TRBD1
j_call: TRBJ1-2
clone_size: few
cdr3_aa: CASSSQSRDRGGGYTF
cdr3_nt: TGTGCCAGCAGCTCACAGTCCCGGGACAGGGGCGGCGGCTACACCTTC

v_call: TRBV14
d_call: -
j_call: TRBJ2-4
clone_size: few
cdr3_aa: CASSQGGGLIQYF
cdr3_nt: TGTGCCAGCAGCCAAGGAGGGGGACTAATTCAGTACTTC

v_call: TRBV16
d_call: TRBD1
j_call: TRBJ2-1
clone_size: -
cdr3_aa: CASSQSTGGEQFF
cdr3_nt: TGTGCCAGCAGCCAATCGACAGGGGGTGAGCAGTTCTTC

v_call: TRBV6-2/TRBV6-3
d_call: -
j_call: TRBJ2-3
clone_size: many
cdr3_aa: CASSYPQGYTDTQYF
cdr3_nt: TGTGCCAGCAGTTACCCGCAGGGATACACAGATACGCAGTATTTT

v_call: TRBV6-1
d_call: -
j_call: TRBJ1-5
clone_size: many
cdr3_aa: CASTLGPNGAPNQPQHF
cdr3_nt: TGTGCCAGCACTTTAGGTCCCAACGGAGCTCCCAATCAGCCCCAGCATTTT

v_call: TRBV18
d_call: TRBD2
j_call: TRBJ2-5
clone_size: many
cdr3_aa: CASSQGLAGVETQYF
cdr3_nt: TGTGCCAGCTCACAAGGACTAGCGGGAGTAGAGACCCAGTACTTC

v_call: TRBV24-1
d_call: TRBD1
j_call: TRBJ2-7
clone_size: many
cdr3_aa: CATSDIDRGMTYEQYF
cdr3_nt: TGTGCCACCAGTGACATTGACAGGGGCATGACCTACGAGCAGTACTTC

v_call: TRBV19
d_call: -
j_call: TRBJ1-5
clone_size: many
cdr3_aa: CASSPNRGISSNQPQHF
cdr3_nt: TGTGCCAGTAGTCCCAATAGGGGTATTTCGAGCAATCAGCCCCAGCATTTT

v_call: TRBV18
d_call: -
j_call: TRBJ1-1
clone_size: many
cdr3_aa: CASSPNWGNTEAFF
cdr3_nt: TGTGCCAGCTCACCAAATTGGGGCAACACTGAAGCTTTCTTT

v_call: TRBV6-1
d_call: -
j_call: TRBJ2-3
clone_size: many
cdr3_aa: CASSEATFSDTQYF
cdr3_nt: TGTGCCAGCAGTGAAGCTACTTTCTCAGATACGCAGTATTTT

v_call: TRBV7-9
d_call: TRBD2
j_call: TRBJ2-7
clone_size: few
cdr3_aa: CASSRGGRPDEQYF
cdr3_nt: TGTGCCAGCAGCCGGGGAGGGCGCCCAGACGAGCAGTACTTC

v_call: TRBV6-1
d_call: -
j_call: TRBJ1-2
clone_size: many
cdr3_aa: CASSAVVSYGYTF
cdr3_nt: TGTGCCAGCAGTGCGGTCGTGAGCTATGGCTACACCTTC

v_call: TRBV12-3/TRBV12-4
d_call: -
j_call: TRBJ1-1
clone_size: few
cdr3_aa: CASRNPPLGAFF
cdr3_nt: TGTGCCAGCAGAAACCCTCCCCTCGGAGCTTTCTTT

v_call: TRBV12-3/TRBV12-4
d_call: TRBD2
j_call: TRBJ2-7
clone_size: -
cdr3_aa: CASSAGLAGGPEEQYF
cdr3_nt: TGTGCCAGCAGTGCGGGTCTAGCGGGAGGGCCAGAAGAGCAGTACTTC

v_call: TRBV6-1
d_call: -
j_call: TRBJ2-5
clone_size: many
cdr3_aa: CASSSPPDQETQYF
cdr3_nt: TGTGCCAGCAGTTCCCCTCCAGATCAAGAGACCCAGTACTTC

v_call: TRBV20-1
d_call: -
j_call: TRBJ2-7
clone_size: -
cdr3_aa: CSARRDSDHEQYF
cdr3_nt: TGCAGTGCTAGGCGGGACAGCGACCACGAGCAGTACTTC

v_call: TRBV10-2
d_call: -
j_call: TRBJ1-2
clone_size: many
cdr3_aa: CASSPQGYGYTF
cdr3_nt: TGCGCCAGCAGCCCGCAGGGTTATGGCTACACCTTC

v_call: TRBV2
d_call: TRBD2
j_call: TRBJ2-3
clone_size: -
cdr3_aa: CASIWTSVTDTQYF
cdr3_nt: TGTGCCAGCATTTGGACTAGCGTGACAGATACGCAGTATTTT

v_call: TRBV5-1
d_call: TRBD1
j_call: TRBJ1-1
clone_size: -
cdr3_aa: CASRQTTGTAFTEAFF
cdr3_nt: TGCGCCAGCAGGCAAACCACCGGGACAGCTTTCACTGAAGCTTTCTTT

v_call: TRBV12-3/TRBV12-4
d_call: -
j_call: TRBJ2-1
clone_size: few
cdr3_aa: CAITRGRVNNEQFF
cdr3_nt: TGTGCCATCACACGGGGGCGGGTGAACAATGAGCAGTTCTTC

v_call: TRBV20-1
d_call: TRBD1
j_call: TRBJ2-1
clone_size: many
cdr3_aa: CSARGAQGAYNEQFF
cdr3_nt: TGCAGTGCTAGGGGGGCGCAGGGGGCGTACAATGAGCAGTTCTTC

v_call: TRBV7-9
d_call: -
j_call: TRBJ2-1
clone_size: -
cdr3_aa: CASSLYRGLVDEQFF
cdr3_nt: TGTGCCAGCAGCCTATATAGAGGGTTAGTGGATGAGCAGTTCTTC

v_call: TRBV7-8
d_call: -
j_call: TRBJ2-7
clone_size: many
cdr3_aa: CASSSWDTTYEQYF
cdr3_nt: TGTGCCAGCAGCTCCTGGGACACAACCTACGAGCAGTACTTC

v_call: TRBV18
d_call: TRBD1
j_call: TRBJ2-7
clone_size: -
cdr3_aa: CASSPVLTGSDEQYF
cdr3_nt: TGTGCCAGCTCACCCGTCCTGACAGGGTCGGACGAGCAGTACTTC

v_call: TRBV29-1
d_call: -
j_call: TRBJ2-1
clone_size: many
cdr3_aa: CSVKGDSYDEQFF
cdr3_nt: TGCAGCGTTAAAGGAGACAGTTACGATGAGCAGTTCTTC

v_call: TRBV20-1
d_call: TRBD1
j_call: TRBJ2-5
clone_size: -
cdr3_aa: CSAPGTGIQETQYF
cdr3_nt: TGCAGTGCTCCCGGGACAGGGATACAAGAGACCCAGTACTTC

v_call: TRBV7-2
d_call: -
j_call: TRBJ2-5
clone_size: many
cdr3_aa: CASSLGTVPNQETQYF
cdr3_nt: TGTGCCAGCAGCTTAGGGACAGTTCCAAACCAAGAGACCCAGTACTTC

v_call: TRBV6-1
d_call: -
j_call: TRBJ1-1
clone_size: many
cdr3_aa: CASSGSKEAFF
cdr3_nt: TGTGCCAGCAGCGGATCCAAGGAAGCTTTCTTT

v_call: TRBV27
d_call: TRBD1
j_call: TRBJ1-1
clone_size: many
cdr3_aa: CASRPEQGANTEAFF
cdr3_nt: TGTGCCAGCAGGCCCGAACAGGGGGCGAACACTGAAGCTTTCTTT

v_call: TRBV7-8
d_call: -
j_call: TRBJ1-1
clone_size: few
cdr3_aa: CASSLVGGRNTEAFF
cdr3_nt: TGTGCCAGCAGCTTAGTTGGGGGGAGGAACACTGAAGCTTTCTTT

v_call: TRBV6-1
d_call: TRBD2
j_call: TRBJ2-5
clone_size: -
cdr3_aa: CASRGGLAGAGAETQYF
cdr3_nt: TGTGCCAGCAGGGGGGGACTAGCGGGAGCAGGAGCAGAGACCCAGTACTTC

v_call: TRBV6-1
d_call: -
j_call: TRBJ2-7
clone_size: many
cdr3_aa: CASRTTYEQYF
cdr3_nt: TGTGCCAGCAGGACCACCTACGAGCAGTACTTC

v_call: TRBV7-6
d_call: -
j_call: TRBJ2-1
clone_size: many
cdr3_aa: CASSLGARWEQFF
cdr3_nt: TGTGCCAGCAGCTTAGGGGCTAGATGGGAGCAGTTCTTC

v_call: TRBV15
d_call: -
j_call: TRBJ2-7
clone_size: many
cdr3_aa: CATSRETGTYEQYF
cdr3_nt: TGTGCCACCAGCAGAGAAACAGGGACCTACGAGCAGTACTTC

v_call: TRBV30
d_call: -
j_call: TRBJ2-2
clone_size: few
cdr3_aa: CAWSPQGTGELFF
cdr3_nt: TGTGCCTGGAGTCCACAGGGTACCGGGGAGCTGTTTTTT

v_call: TRBV7-8
d_call: -
j_call: TRBJ2-2
clone_size: -
cdr3_aa: CASSTQEYTGELFF
cdr3_nt: TGTGCCAGCAGCACACAGGAATACACCGGGGAGCTGTTTTTT

v_call: TRBV18
d_call: -
j_call: TRBJ2-1
clone_size: few
cdr3_aa: CASSLYIQTPNEQFF
cdr3_nt: TGTGCCAGCTCACTTTATATTCAGACCCCCAATGAGCAGTTCTTC

v_call: TRBV19
d_call: -
j_call: TRBJ2-7
clone_size: -
cdr3_aa: CASTSPGQTWIPYEQYF
cdr3_nt: TGTGCCAGTACATCACCGGGACAAACCTGGATACCCTACGAGCAGTACTTC

v_call: TRBV20-1
d_call: -
j_call: TRBJ1-1
clone_size: many
cdr3_aa: CSAARTGLRTAEAFF
cdr3_nt: TGCAGTGCTGCACGAACGGGACTCCGAACCGCTGAAGCTTTCTTT

v_call: TRBV5-1
d_call: -
j_call: TRBJ2-5
clone_size: few
cdr3_aa: CASSWGGPETQYF
cdr3_nt: TGCGCCAGCAGCTGGGGGGGGCCAGAGACCCAGTACTTC

v_call: TRBV29-1
d_call: TRBD1
j_call: TRBJ2-7
clone_size: many
cdr3_aa: CSVVEGGQGYYEQYF
cdr3_nt: TGCAGCGTTGTGGAGGGGGGACAGGGGTATTACGAGCAGTACTTC

v_call: TRBV7-7
d_call: -
j_call: TRBJ2-5
clone_size: many
cdr3_aa: CASSFDSQGKTQYF
cdr3_nt: TGTGCCAGCAGCTTTGACAGCCAAGGAAAGACCCAGTACTTC

v_call: TRBV2
d_call: TRBD2
j_call: TRBJ2-5
clone_size: many
cdr3_aa: CASTLSGGQETQYF
cdr3_nt: TGTGCCAGCACCCTATCGGGAGGCCAAGAGACCCAGTACTTC

v_call: TRBV11-2
d_call: TRBD1
j_call: TRBJ2-7
clone_size: few
cdr3_aa: CASSRDRAREQYF
cdr3_nt: TGTGCCAGCAGCCGTGACAGGGCTCGCGAGCAGTACTTC

v_call: TRBV9
d_call: -
j_call: TRBJ2-7
clone_size: -
cdr3_aa: CASSADGGPLYEQYF
cdr3_nt: TGTGCCAGCAGCGCCGATGGTGGACCCCTCTACGAGCAGTACTTC

v_call: TRBV2
d_call: -
j_call: TRBJ2-7
clone_size: once
cdr3_aa: CARRTGLASYEQYF
cdr3_nt: TGTGCCAGAAGGACCGGTCTTGCCTCCTACGAGCAGTACTTC

v_call: TRBV12-3/TRBV12-4
d_call: -
j_call: TRBJ1-1
clone_size: few
cdr3_aa: CASSAGGLPPSMNTEAFF
cdr3_nt: TGTGCCAGCAGTGCGGGAGGGCTCCCCCCCTCTATGAACACTGAAGCTTTCTTT

v_call: TRBV3-1
d_call: TRBD2
j_call: TRBJ2-3
clone_size: many
cdr3_aa: CASSQALTGGADTQYF
cdr3_nt: TGTGCCAGCAGCCAAGCCCTGACGGGAGGGGCAGATACGCAGTATTTT

v_call: TRBV14
d_call: -
j_call: TRBJ2-3
clone_size: few
cdr3_aa: CASRRALSSTDTQYF
cdr3_nt: TGTGCCAGCAGGCGGGCTCTTTCTAGCACAGATACGCAGTATTTT

v_call: TRBV29-1
d_call: -
j_call: TRBJ2-1
clone_size: -
cdr3_aa: CSVVPPGQSSAYNEQFF
cdr3_nt: TGCAGCGTCGTACCTCCGGGACAATCTAGCGCCTACAATGAGCAGTTCTTC